This T cell receptor (beta chain) was sequenced in a study of blood T cell repertoires in COVID-19. At the level of the study: COVID-19 samples, acute and convalescent, were from the United States, Italy and Spain. PBMCs, B-cell-depleted T cells, or T cells provided the cDNA or gDNA that made up the material.

Per the original data handling: Scientists estimated how many nucleated cells there were by amplifying reference gene primers. Assay used: immunoSEQ multiplex PCR; TCRdb lists only in-frame clones, some missing. The DNA gave D and trimming, while V, J and clone size come from that table. The sample has about 53,000 clones; around 87% are singletons. CDR3 size: 17 residues. V gave up 3 bases and J gave up 8 bases; unmatched junction bases: 10. In germline, CDR1 is KGHSH, CDR2 LQKENI. The chain recombines TRBV18 with TRBJ2-1, with TRBD2 identical over 13 bases. The source of this sequence is a man aged 45-65 years with acute or convalescent COVID-19. Sequencing used peripheral blood. The CDR3 sequence is CASSPGPLAGGPHEQFF. The CDR3 bases are TGTGCCAGCTCACCGGGCCCACTAGCGGGAGGGCCCCATGAGCAGTTCTTC.